The rows below give T cell receptor beta chains drawn from one sample of a study of graft-versus-host responses after intestinal transplantation. These receptors have no known antigen. TCRdb's table, derived via immunoSEQ multiplex PCR, lists solely in-frame clones and lacks some. The top ten clones hold 0.19% of a sample with 150,000 or so clones, around nine tenths of them seen once. The sequenced sample was unstimulated CD4+ T cells sorted from spleen or lymph node cells, obtained before intestinal transplant. The receptors derive from a human donor who received an intestinal transplant. The CDR3 runs from the conserved cysteine through the conserved F or W. A D gene is named only where the DNA matches it firmly. Clone size is not always given. Where it is, it says once, few, many or a class for expanded clones.

clone size	V gene	J gene	D gene	CDR3 DNA	CDR3 protein
.	TRBV5-4	TRBJ2-2	TRBD1	TGTGCCAGCAGCCACGGACAGGAGAACACCGGGGAGCTGTTTTTT	CASSHGQENTGELFF
.	TRBV5-1	TRBJ1-4	.	TGCGCCAGCAGCATGAACCCGGGAACTAATGAAAAACTGTTTTTT	CASSMNPGTNEKLFF
.	TRBV4-3	TRBJ2-5	TRBD1	TGCGCCAGCAGCCAACAGGGGGCGGAGACCCAGTACTTC	CASSQQGAETQYF
.	TRBV6-5	TRBJ2-7	.	TGTGCCAGCAGTTACGGGGTCAGGTCCTACGAGCAGTACTTC	CASSYGVRSYEQYF
.	TRBV2	TRBJ2-7	TRBD1	TGTGCCAGCAGGGGGACAGGGGGGGGTGAGCAGTACTTC	CASRGTGGGEQYF
.	TRBV28	TRBJ2-1	.	TGTGCCAGCAGTCCAAGGACACTAGATTGGTCCTACAATGAGCAGTTCTTC	CASSPRTLDWSYNEQFF
.	TRBV7-2	TRBJ2-7	.	TGTGCCAGCAGCTTAAATCCCCGGACTCGATCCTACGAGCAGTACTTC	CASSLNPRTRSYEQYF
.	TRBV9	TRBJ2-3	.	TGTGCCAGCAGCGGGACCTTCACAGATACGCAGTATTTT	CASSGTFTDTQYF
.	TRBV6-6	TRBJ1-5	.	TGTGCCAGCAGAACGACCGGGGGCCCCATCAATCAGCCCCAGCATTTT	CASRTTGGPINQPQHF
.	TRBV6-6	TRBJ2-3	.	TGTGCCAGCAGTTACTCAACTGGGACAGATACGCAGTATTTT	CASSYSTGTDTQYF
.	TRBV5-1	TRBJ1-4	TRBD1	TGCGCCAGCAGCACCCAGGGGGCGACTAATGAAAAACTGTTTTTT	CASSTQGATNEKLFF
.	TRBV4-1	TRBJ2-7	.	TGCGCCAGCAGCCAAGATCTCGCGGGGAAGCTCTACGAGCAGTACTTC	CASSQDLAGKLYEQYF
.	TRBV30	TRBJ1-3	.	TGTGCCTATAACCGGGGAAACACCATATATTTT	CAYNRGNTIYF
.	TRBV11-2	TRBJ2-7	.	TGTGCCAGCAGCCCGCGTCAGGGTTTTCCCTACGAGCAGTACTTC	CASSPRQGFPYEQYF
.	TRBV7-2	TRBJ2-3	.	TGTGCCAGCAGCTACGCTAGCGAGGCAGATACGCAGTATTTT	CASSYASEADTQYF
.	TRBV19	TRBJ2-6	.	TGTGCCAGTAGTGTGAGCCCTGGGGCCAACGTCCTGACTTTC	CASSVSPGANVLTF
.	TRBV5-4	TRBJ2-5	TRBD1	TGTGCCAGCAGCTTGAAACAGGGGGCAGGGGAGACCCAGTACTTC	CASSLKQGAGETQYF
.	TRBV13	TRBJ2-3	.	TGTGCCAGCAGCCCCAGCACAGATACGCAGTATTTT	CASSPSTDTQYF
.	TRBV28	TRBJ2-7	TRBD1	TGTGCCAGCAGCGAAGAACAGGGGGCGAAGAACGAGCAGTACTTC	CASSEEQGAKNEQYF
once	TRBV5-1	TRBJ2-3	.	TGCGCCAGCAGCTCCAGCGGAGGCACAGATACGCAGTATTTT	CASSSSGGTDTQYF
.	TRBV6-5	TRBJ1-2	.	TGTGCCAGCAGCCCACCCGGACCCGAATGGGGCGGCTACACCTTC	CASSPPGPEWGGYTF
.	TRBV27	TRBJ2-7	TRBD1	TGTGCCAGCAGTTCTTATCTTTCTCCGGGACAGACGTACGAGCAGTACTTC	CASSSYLSPGQTYEQYF
.	TRBV14	TRBJ1-3	.	TGTGCCAGCAGCTTGGACTCTGGAAACACCATATATTTT	CASSLDSGNTIYF